The clone carrying this T cell receptor beta chain was seen ten or more times. Its antigen is not identified. The sample belongs to a study of T cells in Graves' hyperthyroidism and ophthalmopathy. Researchers took RNA transcripts and amplified the TCR beta CDR3 regions from them. The HTBI primer set drove a first-round RT-PCR of the TCR CDR3. Via MiXCR, TCRdb re-called the multiplex PCR reads, giving one row per CDR3 protein. The sample lists about 130,000 distinct CDR3 sequences; approximately 20% were seen once. Overall study results and limits: Most expanded thyroid clonotypes above 0.001 also appeared in blood. A model built on 13 V-J features separated ophthalmopathy from stable hyperthyroidism.

Sampled blood dates from first hyperthyroidism diagnosis, and it precedes any ophthalmopathy symptoms. It was less than 13 ml of fresh peripheral blood that supplied the PBMCs. The TCR comes from a woman in her fifties or sixties with Graves' hyperthyroidism that later progressed to Graves' ophthalmopathy. Sequenced input: blood.

For the CDR3, the DNA is TGTGCCAGCACTCTCGTATTGAACACCGGGGAGCTGTTTTTT. Its protein is CASTLVLNTGELFF. The chain recombines TRBV12-3 or TRBV12-4 with TRBJ2-2; D unresolved. The V end lost 7 bases, the J end lost 1 base, and 10 bases lay between the germline ends. The CDR3 loop spans 14 amino acids.